Shown below are 27 T cell receptor beta chains from a single sample sequenced in a study of graft-versus-host responses after intestinal transplantation. Antigens of these TCRs are unknown. Produced via immunoSEQ multiplex PCR; TCRdb's table is partial and in-frame only. Among roughly 130,000 clones listed, 80% to 95% were seen once. Material: unstimulated CD4+ T cells sorted from spleen or lymph node cells, obtained before intestinal transplant. These receptors all stem from a human donor who received an intestinal transplant.

The chain couples TRBV7-2 to TRBJ1-2, with TRBD1 matching 9 bases. Per germline, CDR1 SGHTA and CDR2 FQGNSA. V shed 1 base and J 6 bases; nucleotides not matched to a gene: 3. This CDR3 has 14 residues. CDR3 bases: TGTGCCAGCAGCTTAGTACAGGGGGCGGATGGCTACACCTTC. Protein: CASSLVQGADGYTF.

The J gene is TRBJ2-3, the V gene TRBV11-3; a possible D gene is TRBD1 (5 bases). With 1 base removed from V and 9 bases from J, the gap between germline ends came to 14 bases. The germline gives CDR1 SGHNT, CDR2 YENEEA. CDR3 length: 14 amino acids. For the CDR3, the DNA is TGTGCCAGCAGCTTAGTAGGGGCAGGAGTCACGCAGTATTTT. Its protein product is CASSLVGAGVTQYF. The whole variable domain, remainder taken from reference TRBV11-3 and TRBJ2-3, is EAGVVQSPRYKIIEKKQPVAFWCNPISGHNTLYWYLQNLGQGPELLIRYENEEAVDDSQLPKDRFSAERLKGVDSTLKIQPAELGDSAVYLCASSLVGAGVTQYFGPGTRLTVL.

The rearrangement uses TRBV7-2 and TRBJ2-1; maybe TRBD2 (6 bases). Between the trimmed V and J ends, which lost 5 bases and 3 bases, there was a span of 17 bases. This CDR3 is built from 16 residues. The germline V gene encodes CDR1 SGHTA and CDR2 FQGNSA. CDR3 sequence reads: CASSVRPGGGYNEQFF. Here the CDR3 DNA reads TGTGCCAGCAGCGTCCGCCCCGGGGGAGGCTACAATGAGCAGTTCTTC.

V is TRBV28 and J is TRBJ1-5; unclear D gene. Trimming pared 4 bases from V and 12 bases from J, leaving 16 bases between. The CDR3 sequence is 13 residues long. The V gene's germline CDR1 is MDHEN and CDR2 SYDVKM. The CDR3 reads CASSSVVGQIQHF. CDR3 DNA: TGTGCCAGCAGTTCCGTCGTTGGCCAAATCCAGCATTTT.

V and J are TRBV25-1 and TRBJ2-1; no definite D call. CDR1 is MGHDK, CDR2 SYGVNS, per germline. This CDR3 has 13 residues. V was shortened by 4 bases and J by 6 bases, with 10 bases between the two germline ends. CDR3 sequence: CASSAAGSNEQFF. CDR3 nucleotides: TGTGCCAGCAGTGCCGCTGGTAGCAATGAGCAGTTCTTC.

This clone was detected a few times. J is TRBJ1-1 and V is TRBV19, with 12 bases fitting TRBD1. Trimming took 7 bases from V and 3 from J; bases not matched to a gene: 6. Germline CDR1 and CDR2: LNHDA and SQIVND (reference sequence). This CDR3 has 15 amino acids. The CDR3 DNA reads as TGTGCCAGTAAGGGACAGGGGGCATCCCACACTGAAGCTTTCTTT. Its protein is CASKGQGASHTEAFF.

This clone was seen only once. The rearrangement links TRBV19 to TRBJ2-7; tentatively, D is TRBD2 (5 bases). V lost 5 bases to trimming and J lost 1 base, with 12 bases between them. Germline V gene lookup returns CDR1 LNHDA and CDR2 SQIVND (reference sequence). CDR3 length equals 14 residues. CDR3 sequence: CASSDNEGSYEQYF. The CDR3 nucleotides read TGTGCCAGTAGTGATAATGAGGGTTCCTACGAGCAGTACTTC.

The V and J genes are TRBV2 and TRBJ2-7; D not certain. V gave up 0 bases and J gave up 3 bases, with 6 bases separating them. Germline CDR1 is SNHLY and CDR2 is FYNNEI. The CDR3 is 13 residues long. This chain's CDR3 is CASSEAPLYEQYF. CDR3 DNA: TGTGCCAGCAGTGAAGCACCCCTCTACGAGCAGTACTTC.

This chain links TRBV7-2 with TRBJ1-3; D might be TRBD1 (6 bases). The CDR3 covers 15 residues. The V and J ends lost 5 bases and 2 bases respectively, with 13 bases between them. Germline V gene data show CDR1 as SGHTA and CDR2 as FQGNSA. This CDR3 reads CASSVQGNPGNTIYF. In DNA, the CDR3 is TGTGCCAGCAGCGTCCAGGGGAATCCTGGAAACACCATATATTTT.

J is TRBJ2-5 and V is TRBV11-2; 9 nucleotides align to TRBD2. Per germline, CDR1 SGHAT and CDR2 FQNNGV. V lost 4 bases, J lost 1 base, and 10 bases stayed unmatched. This CDR3 has 17 amino acids. CDR3 in amino acids: CASSSRAPGLAQETQYF. CDR3 nucleotide sequence: TGTGCCAGCAGCTCAAGGGCGCCGGGACTAGCCCAAGAGACCCAGTACTTC. Full variable domain (outside the CDR3, taken from reference TRBV11-2 and TRBJ2-5): EAGVAQSPRYKIIEKRQSVAFWCNPISGHATLYWYQQILGQGPKLLIQFQNNGVVDDSQLPKDRFSAERLKGVDSTLKIQPAKLEDSAVYLCASSSRAPGLAQETQYFGPGTRLLVL.

J is TRBJ1-1 and V is TRBV6-1; possibly TRBD1 for D (5 bases). The CDR3 runs to 13 residues. V was pared by 2 bases and J by 4 bases, with 8 bases between. CDR1 and CDR2 from the germline V gene are MNHNS and SASEGT. The CDR3 DNA sequence: TGTGCCAGCAGTGAACCCGGGGGCACTGAAGCTTTCTTT. It is translated as CASSEPGGTEAFF.

This sequence joins TRBV4-1 and TRBJ1-1, with D uncertain. This CDR3 comprises 13 residues. CDR1 MGHRA and CDR2 YSYEKL come from the germline V gene. Trimming removed 0 bases at V and 0 bases at J, with 2 bases between. The CDR3 DNA reads as TGCGCCAGCAGCCAAGATATGAACACTGAAGCTTTCTTT. As protein: CASSQDMNTEAFF.

V gene TRBV6-1 combines with J gene TRBJ2-5; D may be TRBD1 (6 bases). Germline V gene data show CDR1 as MNHNS and CDR2 as SASEGT. This CDR3 has 15 residues. Trimming removed 4 bases at V and 5 bases at J, with 17 bases between. CDR3 nucleotides: TGTGCCAGCAGTGGATCCTCAGGGGTAAGGGAGACCCAGTACTTC. It encodes CASSGSSGVRETQYF.

Regarding this clone: Other DNA variants within this sample encode the same CDR3. The gene calls are TRBV7-8 and TRBJ2-7; 7 bases align to TRBD2. V was clipped by 1 base and J by 0 bases; unmatched bases: 12. The CDR3 extends over 18 amino acids. Germline loops: CDR1 SGHVS, CDR2 FQNEAQ. This chain's CDR3 is CASSLGKAGAGFSYEQYF. CDR3 DNA: TGTGCCAGCAGCTTAGGGAAGGCTGGAGCGGGGTTCTCCTACGAGCAGTACTTC.

The V and J genes are TRBV7-2 and TRBJ2-1; unclear D gene. Per the germline V gene, CDR1 is SGHTA and CDR2 is FQGNSA. V was shortened by 2 bases and J by 9 bases, with 14 bases between the two germline ends. This CDR3 comprises 14 residues. CDR3 bases: TGTGCCAGCAGCTTACGAGCTCTTAGCAGTGAGCAGTTCTTC. Protein sequence: CASSLRALSSEQFF.

Concerning this clone: Other DNA sequences in this sample translate to the same CDR3. The chain has TRBV9 and TRBJ2-2; no reliable D call. The V gene's germline CDR1 is SGDLS and CDR2 YYNGEE. This CDR3 region has 12 residues. The V gene lost 0 bases and the J gene lost 3 bases, with 0 bases spanning the gap. The CDR3 nucleotides read TGTGCCAGCAGCGTAGACACCGGGGAGCTGTTTTTT. Translating gives CASSVDTGELFF. The complete variable domain, with remaining parts taken from reference TRBV9 and TRBJ2-2, reads DSGVTQTPKHLITATGQRVTLRCSPRSGDLSVYWYQQSLDQGLQFLIQYYNGEERAKGNILERFSAQQFPDLHSELNLSSLELGDSALYFCASSVDTGELFFGEGSRLTVL.

This clone was detected once. The V call is TRBV5-6, the J call TRBJ2-1; no clear D. The CDR3 runs 11 residues. Trimming stripped 2 bases from V and 9 bases from J, with 6 bases between. CDR1 is SGHDT and CDR2 is YYEEEE in the germline V gene. The CDR3 DNA reads TGTGCCAGCAGCTTTGATGGTGAGCAGTTCTTC. This gives the protein CASSFDGEQFF.

The chain carries TRBV5-4 and TRBJ2-5; 9 positions match TRBD1. Losses at the gene ends were 7 bases for V and 0 bases for J; bases not matched to a gene: 7. The CDR3 consists of 15 residues. Germline V gene sequence: CDR1 SGHNT, CDR2 YYREEE (reference sequence). DNA of the CDR3: TGTGCCAGCGGACCACAGGGGGCTAACCAAGAGACCCAGTACTTC. Its protein is CASGPQGANQETQYF.

The rearrangement joins TRBV7-8 to TRBJ2-7, with 9 bases fitting TRBD2. The germline CDR1 and CDR2 sequences are SGHVS and FQNEAQ. Unmatched junction bases numbered 14, after V lost 5 bases and J lost 0 bases. The CDR3 consists of 18 residues. The CDR3 sequence is CASSPGTSFMRSSYEQYF. CDR3 in DNA: TGTGCCAGCAGCCCCGGGACTAGCTTTATGAGGAGCTCCTACGAGCAGTACTTC. Looking up the rest from reference TRBV7-8 and TRBJ2-7 gives the full variable domain: GAGVSQSPRYKVAKRGQDVALRCDPISGHVSLFWYQQALGQGPEFLTYFQNEAQLDKSGLPSDRFFAERPEGSVSTLKIQRTQQEDSAVYLCASSPGTSFMRSSYEQYFGPGTRLTVT.

The chain uses TRBV5-1 and TRBJ2-7, with D possibly called TRBD1 or TRBD2 (5 bases each). With 2 bases removed from V and 5 bases from J, the gap between germline ends came to 14 bases. Per germline, CDR1 SGHRS and CDR2 YFSETQ. The CDR3 is 14 amino acids. CDR3 nucleotide sequence: TGCGCCAGCAGCTTTCTTCAGGGACCCAACGAGCAGTACTTC. Protein product: CASSFLQGPNEQYF. Based on the CDR3 plus reference TRBV5-1 and TRBJ2-7, the full variable domain is KAGVTQTPRYLIKTRGQQVTLSCSPISGHRSVSWYQQTPGQGLQFLFEYFSETQRNKGNFPGRFSGRQFSNSRSEMNVSTLELGDSALYLCASSFLQGPNEQYFGPGTRLTVT.

The J gene is TRBJ2-4, the V gene TRBV2; D is tentatively TRBD1 or TRBD2 (5 bases each). With 4 bases removed from V and 5 bases from J, the gap between germline ends came to 9 bases. The CDR3 has 13 residues. Per germline, CDR1 SNHLY and CDR2 FYNNEI. This CDR3 reads CASSGQGQNIQYF. In DNA, the CDR3 is TGTGCCAGCAGTGGCCAGGGACAAAACATTCAGTACTTC.

This chain uses TRBV4-3 with TRBJ1-1; D is uncertain. CDR3 size: 15 residues. The ends were cut back, 0 bases at V and 2 bases at J, with 10 bases in the middle. Germline V lookup: CDR1 LGHNA, CDR2 YSLEER. The CDR3 region has the DNA TGCGCCAGCAGCCAAGAACGCGGTCTAAACACTGAAGCTTTCTTT. Protein product: CASSQERGLNTEAFF.

V usage is TRBV15 and J usage is TRBJ1-4, with D maybe TRBD1 (5 bases). The V end lost 4 bases, the J end lost 11 bases, and 14 bases lay between the germline ends. The CDR3 is made up of 13 amino acids. CDR1 is LNHNV, CDR2 YYDKDF, per germline (reference sequence). The CDR3 coding sequence is TGTGCCACCAGCATTCGGAGCGGGGGGAAACTGTTTTTT. As protein: CATSIRSGGKLFF.

This clone has just one count. The chain links TRBV7-2 to TRBJ2-7; D possibly corresponds to TRBD2 (6 bases). V lost 4 bases to trimming and J lost 12 bases, with 19 bases between them. The germline V gene has CDR1 SGHTA and CDR2 FQGNSA. The CDR3 spans 13 residues. The chain's CDR3 is CASSSGTSSSWYF. The CDR3, as DNA: TGTGCCAGCAGCTCCGGGACTTCCAGCTCTTGGTACTTC.

V is TRBV29-1 and J is TRBJ2-3; a weak D match, TRBD2 (6 bases). The germline CDR1 and CDR2 sequences are SQVTM and ANQGSEA. CDR3 length: 12 amino acids. The V end lost 7 bases, the J end lost 5 bases, and 13 bases lay between the germline ends. The CDR3 loop is CSGGLILDTQYF. The DNA of the CDR3 is TGCAGCGGGGGACTTATTTTAGATACGCAGTATTTT.

This sequence joins TRBV29-1 and TRBJ2-7; 10 bases map to TRBD1. CDR1 and CDR2 from the germline V gene are SQVTM and ANQGSEA. Trimming removed 4 bases from V and 4 bases from J; junction bases left unmatched: 1. CDR3 length equals 12 residues. CDR3 residues: CSVGTGGYEQYF. In DNA form, the CDR3 reads TGCAGCGTTGGGACAGGGGGTTACGAGCAGTACTTC.

This chain joins TRBV11-2 and TRBJ2-5, with TRBD2 matching 15 bases. Germline V gene lookup returns CDR1 SGHAT and CDR2 FQNNGV. CDR3 length: 15 amino acids. V shed 5 bases and J 5 bases; nucleotides not matched to a gene: 3. The CDR3 region has the DNA TGTGCCAGCAGCGAGGGACTAGCGGGAGGCGAGACCCAGTACTTC. Amino acid sequence: CASSEGLAGGETQYF.